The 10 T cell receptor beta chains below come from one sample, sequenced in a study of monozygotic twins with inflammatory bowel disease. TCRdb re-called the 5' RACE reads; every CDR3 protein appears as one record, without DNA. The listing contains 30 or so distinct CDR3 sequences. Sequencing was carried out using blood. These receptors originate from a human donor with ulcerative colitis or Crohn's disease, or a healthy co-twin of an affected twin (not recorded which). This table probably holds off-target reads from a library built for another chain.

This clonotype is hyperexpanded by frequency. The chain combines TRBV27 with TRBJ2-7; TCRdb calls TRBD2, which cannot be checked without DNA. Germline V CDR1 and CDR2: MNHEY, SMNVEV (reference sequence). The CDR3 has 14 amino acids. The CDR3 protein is CATLKQGGSYEQYF.

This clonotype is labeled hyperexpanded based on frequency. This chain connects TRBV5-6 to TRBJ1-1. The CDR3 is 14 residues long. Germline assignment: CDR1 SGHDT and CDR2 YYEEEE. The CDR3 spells CASSLGFLSTEAFF.

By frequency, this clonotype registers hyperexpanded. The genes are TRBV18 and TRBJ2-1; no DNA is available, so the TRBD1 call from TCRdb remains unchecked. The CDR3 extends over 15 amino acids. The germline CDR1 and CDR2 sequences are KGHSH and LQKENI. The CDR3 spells CASSPVGGGGSEQFF.

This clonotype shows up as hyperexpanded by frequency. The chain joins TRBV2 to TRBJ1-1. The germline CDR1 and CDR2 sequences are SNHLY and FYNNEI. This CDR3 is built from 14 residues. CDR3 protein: CASRENSGNTPLVF.

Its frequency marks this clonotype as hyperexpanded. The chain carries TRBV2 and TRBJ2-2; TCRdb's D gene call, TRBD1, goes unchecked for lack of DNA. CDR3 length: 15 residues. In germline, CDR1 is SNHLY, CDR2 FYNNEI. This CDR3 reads CASSTFFRQGGELFF.

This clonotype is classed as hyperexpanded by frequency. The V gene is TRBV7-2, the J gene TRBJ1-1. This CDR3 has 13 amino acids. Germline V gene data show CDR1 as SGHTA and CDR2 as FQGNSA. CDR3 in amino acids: CASSLEGTYKYIF.

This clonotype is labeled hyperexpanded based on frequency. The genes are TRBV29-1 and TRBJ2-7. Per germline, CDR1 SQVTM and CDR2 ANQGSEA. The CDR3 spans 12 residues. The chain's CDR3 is CSVSPDTYEQYF.

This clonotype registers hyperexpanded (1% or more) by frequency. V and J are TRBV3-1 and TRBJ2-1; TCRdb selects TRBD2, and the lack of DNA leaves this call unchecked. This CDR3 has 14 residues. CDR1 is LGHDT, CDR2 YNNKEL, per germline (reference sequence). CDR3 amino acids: CASSVGLAYNEQFF.

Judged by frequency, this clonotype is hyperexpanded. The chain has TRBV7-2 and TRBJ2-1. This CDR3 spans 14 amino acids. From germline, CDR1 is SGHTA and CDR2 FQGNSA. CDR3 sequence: CASSLVSSYNEQFF.

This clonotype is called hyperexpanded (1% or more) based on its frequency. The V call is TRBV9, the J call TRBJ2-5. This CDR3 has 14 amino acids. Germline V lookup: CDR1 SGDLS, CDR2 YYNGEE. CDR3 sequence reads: CASSVATGQETQYF.